The clone carrying this T cell receptor (beta chain) was counted between two and nine times. Amplification of TCR beta CDR3 regions used RNA as the template. HTBI primers were the set used in a first-round RT-PCR of the TCR CDR3. MiXCR, run by TCRdb on the multiplex PCR reads, gives a single entry per CDR3 protein. The data show around 700,000 distinct CDR3 sequences, with roughly 20% seen just once and approximately 16% held by the top ten. Those with hyperthyroidism were 18 to 65 years old, newly diagnosed, and ill for under 2 months. Thyroid ultrasound, orbital computed tomography, clinical symptoms, and serum thyroxine and TRAb underpinned diagnoses. Progressors' blood was drawn at hyperthyroidism diagnosis, before ophthalmopathy symptoms. Source material for PBMCs was roughly 10 ml fresh peripheral blood. The data were taken from a study of T cells in Graves' hyperthyroidism and ophthalmopathy.

Germline V gene lookup returns CDR1 SGHTA and CDR2 FQGNSA. V lost 5 bases to trimming and J lost 0 bases, with 11 bases between them. The CDR3 covers 16 residues. Sample: blood. The source of this sequence is a woman aged 50 to 65 with Graves' hyperthyroidism that later progressed to Graves' ophthalmopathy. This chain links TRBV7-2 with TRBJ1-6; tentatively, D is TRBD1 (5 bases). The CDR3, as DNA: TGTGCCAGCAGCCCGACAGCTCCCTCCTATAATTCACCCCTCCACTTT. The encoded protein is CASSPTAPSYNSPLHF.